This TCR beta chain was recovered during a study of shared clonotypes between healthy human individuals. Study-level points and caveats: The low donor count limited represented genetic and exposure-history diversity. Investigators collected only blood, and repertoires in tissues likely differ.

Each subset's genomic DNA was split evenly across several immunoSEQ plates. In replicate PCRs of sorted subsets, around 0.2 ug DNA, approximately 30,000 T cell genomes, was used. Only in-frame clones appear in the TCRdb table, and some are missing; sequencing was by immunoSEQ multiplex PCR. Of 2,100,000 or so clones in the sample, approximately 94% were seen once. In its sample, this clone was seen once. Its antigen is not known. V gave up 11 bases and J gave up 4 bases; unmatched junction bases: 6. The germline gives CDR1 PRHDT, CDR2 FYEKMQ (reference sequence). CDR3 length: 13 residues. The TCR originated in a man younger than 35 in good health. Material: naive CD4+ T cells sorted from blood. Subset indicated: CD45RA+ positively selected. The rearrangement links TRBV13 to TRBJ2-1, with TRBD1 identical over 9 bases. The CDR3 region has the DNA TGTGCCGTTCGGACAGGGGCTTACAATGAGCAGTTCTTC. Amino acids: CAVRTGAYNEQFF.